This T cell receptor (beta chain) is from a study of OX40 agonist ivuxolimab in advanced cancers. TCRdb's copy holds only in-frame clones and misses some; the assay was immunoSEQ multiplex PCR. The repertoire includes approximately 45,000 clones, 70% to 90% of them detected once, and about 16% sits in the top ten. To note about this clone: The antigen is unknown.

The study, taken as a whole, reports: The study did not work out the antigen specificity of the expanded peripheral T cells.

The source was CD4+ or CD8+ T cells sorted from blood, collected in a trial of the OX40 agonist ivuxolimab. This TCR was sampled from an adult with an advanced solid tumor such as melanoma, head and neck, liver or kidney cancer.

For the CDR3, the DNA is TGTGCCAGCACCCCCGGACAGGGGTATGGCTACACCTTC. Protein sequence: CASTPGQGYGYTF. The genes are TRBV7-9 and TRBJ1-2, with TRBD1 identical over 9 bases. Germline CDR1 reads SEHNR; CDR2 reads FQNEAQ (reference sequence). The CDR3 covers 13 residues. The ends lost 7 bases at V and 5 bases at J; junction bases unmatched: 5.